Sequencing of this T cell receptor beta chain was carried out in a study of T cell changes during pregnancy in multiple sclerosis (dated by TCRdb to the late 2010s). Regarding the complete study: The study examined how the T cell repertoire changed over the course of pregnancy in women with multiple sclerosis.

A remark on this clone: Its antigen is not yet known. Base qualities are not at hand, and no much larger clone is one base apart.

The library was built by means of the immunoSEQ multiplex PCR assay. What TCRdb holds here is the immuneACCESS table cut down to in-frame rearrangements. Part of the clones is not present; checked against another copy, under half of the missing clones reflect an unresolved V gene, and the others are unexplained. Within this sample are under 25,000 clones, with 86% of them counted one time only. About 13% of the sample goes to the ten largest clones. There are 15 amino acids in the CDR3, from cysteine to phenylalanine inclusive. Only the CDR3 DNA stays, 45 bases, in frame from base 1. V lost 5 bases and J lost 8 bases, and the count of bases not matched to a germline gene is 11. CDR1 PRHDT and CDR2 FYEKMQ were looked up in the germline V gene (reference sequence).

The sequence links TRBV13 to TRBJ2-1, and 8 junction bases match TRBD2. This receptor was taken from a female donor in good health, enrolled as a control in a pregnancy study. The input for sequencing was CD8+ T cells from peripheral blood mononuclear cells, taken in the first trimester of pregnancy. In nucleotides, the sequence is TGTGCCAGCAGCCCCCCGGGAGGGGCCGGGCATGAGCAGTTCTTC. It translates to CASSPPGGAGHEQFF. With the portions outside the CDR3 filled from the reference TRBV13 and TRBJ2-1 genes, the complete variable region becomes AAGVIQSPRHLIKEKRETATLKCYPIPRHDTVYWYQQGPGQDPQFLISFYEKMQSDKGSIPDRFSAQQFSDYHSELNMSSLELGDSALYFCASSPPGGAGHEQFFGPGTRLTVL.